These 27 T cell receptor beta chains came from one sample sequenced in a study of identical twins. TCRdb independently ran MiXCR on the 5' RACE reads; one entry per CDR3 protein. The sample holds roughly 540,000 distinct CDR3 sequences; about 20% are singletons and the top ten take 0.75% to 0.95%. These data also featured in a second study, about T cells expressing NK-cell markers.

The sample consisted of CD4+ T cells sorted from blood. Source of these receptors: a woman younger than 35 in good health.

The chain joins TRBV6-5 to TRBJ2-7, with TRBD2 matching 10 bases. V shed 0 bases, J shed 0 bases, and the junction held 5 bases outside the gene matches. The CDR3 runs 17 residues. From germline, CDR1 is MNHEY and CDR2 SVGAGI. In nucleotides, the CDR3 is TGTGCCAGCAGTTACTCAACTAGCGGGAAGATCTCCTACGAGCAGTACTTC. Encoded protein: CASSYSTSGKISYEQYF.

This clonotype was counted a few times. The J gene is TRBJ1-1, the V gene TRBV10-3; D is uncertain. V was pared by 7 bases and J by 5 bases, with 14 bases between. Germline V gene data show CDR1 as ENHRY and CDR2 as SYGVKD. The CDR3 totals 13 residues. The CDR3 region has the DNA TGTGCCATCACAAGGAAGGAGGGAACTGAAGCTTTCTTT. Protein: CAITRKEGTEAFF.

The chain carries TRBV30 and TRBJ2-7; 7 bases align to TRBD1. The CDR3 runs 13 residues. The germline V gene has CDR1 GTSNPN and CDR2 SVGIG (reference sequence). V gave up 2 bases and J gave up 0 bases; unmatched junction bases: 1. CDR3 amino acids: CAWSRDSSYEQYF. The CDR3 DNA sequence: TGTGCCTGGAGTCGGGACAGCTCCTACGAGCAGTACTTC.

The CDR3 nucleotides read TGTGCCAGCAGCGTAAGGTCGACCACAGATACGCAGTATTTT. It codes for CASSVRSTTDTQYF. The chain combines TRBV9 with TRBJ2-3, with D unresolved. Trimming shortened V by 1 base and J by 2 bases, and 8 bases separated the two germline ends. The V gene's germline CDR1 is SGDLS and CDR2 YYNGEE. This CDR3 comprises 14 residues.

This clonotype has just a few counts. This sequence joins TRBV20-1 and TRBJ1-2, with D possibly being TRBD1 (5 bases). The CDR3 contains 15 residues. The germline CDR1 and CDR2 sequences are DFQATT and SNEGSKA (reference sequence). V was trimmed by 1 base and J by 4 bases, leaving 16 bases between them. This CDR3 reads CSARVPLTATYGYTF. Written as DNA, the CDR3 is TGCAGTGCTAGAGTCCCTTTGACAGCGACCTATGGCTACACCTTC.

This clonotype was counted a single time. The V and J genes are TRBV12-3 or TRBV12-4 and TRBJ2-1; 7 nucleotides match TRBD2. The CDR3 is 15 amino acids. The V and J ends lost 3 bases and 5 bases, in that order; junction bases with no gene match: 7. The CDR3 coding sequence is TGTGCCAGCAGTTTCGGCCTAGCGGCGAACAATGAGCAGTTCTTC. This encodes CASSFGLAANNEQFF.

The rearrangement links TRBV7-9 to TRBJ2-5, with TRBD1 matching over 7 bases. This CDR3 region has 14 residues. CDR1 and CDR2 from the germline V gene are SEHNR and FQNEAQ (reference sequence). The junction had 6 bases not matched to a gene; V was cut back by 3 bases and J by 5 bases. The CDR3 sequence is CASSFFTGEETQYF. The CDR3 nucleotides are TGTGCCAGCAGCTTTTTTACAGGGGAGGAGACCCAGTACTTC.

CDR3 bases: TGTGCCAGCAGCTCGCTACTAGCGGGAGGGCCTGGGGCCAACGTCCTGACTTTC. It yields the protein CASSSLLAGGPGANVLTF. V usage is TRBV11-2 and J usage is TRBJ2-6, with 13 bases fitting TRBD2. Germline CDR1 SGHAT, CDR2 FQNNGV. V shed 4 bases and J 2 bases; nucleotides not matched to a gene: 5. The CDR3 length is 18 residues.

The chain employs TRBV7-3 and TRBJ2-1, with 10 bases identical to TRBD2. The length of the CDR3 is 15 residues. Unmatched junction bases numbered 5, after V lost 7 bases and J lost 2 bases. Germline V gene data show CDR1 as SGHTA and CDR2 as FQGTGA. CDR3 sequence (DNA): TGTGCCAGCACCCAAAGCGGGGGGGCCTACAATGAGCAGTTCTTC. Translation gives CASTQSGGAYNEQFF.

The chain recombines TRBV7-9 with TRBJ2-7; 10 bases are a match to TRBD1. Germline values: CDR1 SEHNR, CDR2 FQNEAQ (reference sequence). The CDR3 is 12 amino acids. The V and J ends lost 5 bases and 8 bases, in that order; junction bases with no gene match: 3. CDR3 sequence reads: CASSTTGGQQYF. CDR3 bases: TGTGCCAGCAGCACGACAGGGGGCCAGCAGTACTTC.

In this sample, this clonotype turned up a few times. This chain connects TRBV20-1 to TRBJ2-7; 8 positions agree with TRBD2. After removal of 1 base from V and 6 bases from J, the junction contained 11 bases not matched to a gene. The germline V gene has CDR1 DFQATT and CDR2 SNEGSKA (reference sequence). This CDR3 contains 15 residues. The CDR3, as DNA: TGCAGTGCTAGAGGTCCCGGACTAGCATCGCTCGAGCAGTACTTC. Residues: CSARGPGLASLEQYF.

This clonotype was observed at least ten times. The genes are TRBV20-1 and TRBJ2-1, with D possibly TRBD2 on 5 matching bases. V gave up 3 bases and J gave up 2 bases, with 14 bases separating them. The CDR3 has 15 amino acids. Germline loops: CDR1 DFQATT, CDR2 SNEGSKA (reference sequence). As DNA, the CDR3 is TGCAGTGCTAGTTGGTCGGGAAGGACCTACAATGAGCAGTTCTTC. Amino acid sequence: CSASWSGRTYNEQFF.

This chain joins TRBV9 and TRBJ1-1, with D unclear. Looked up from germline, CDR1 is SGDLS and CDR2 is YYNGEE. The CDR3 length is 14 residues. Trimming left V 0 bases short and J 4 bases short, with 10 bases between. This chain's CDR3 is CASSVGPSGTEAFF. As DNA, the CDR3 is TGTGCCAGCAGCGTAGGACCAAGTGGCACTGAAGCTTTCTTT.

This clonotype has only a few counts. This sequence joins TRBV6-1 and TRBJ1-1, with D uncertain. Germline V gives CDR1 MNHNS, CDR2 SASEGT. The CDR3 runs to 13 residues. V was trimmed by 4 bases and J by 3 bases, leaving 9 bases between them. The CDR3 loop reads CASSVVADTEAFF. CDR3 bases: TGTGCCAGCAGTGTAGTGGCAGACACTGAAGCTTTCTTT.

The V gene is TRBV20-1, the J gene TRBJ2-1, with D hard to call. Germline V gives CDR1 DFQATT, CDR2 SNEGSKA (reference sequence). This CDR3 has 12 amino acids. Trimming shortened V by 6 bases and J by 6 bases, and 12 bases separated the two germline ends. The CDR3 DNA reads TGCAGTGCCACTTCGGACCGCAATGAGCAGTTCTTC. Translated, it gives CSATSDRNEQFF.

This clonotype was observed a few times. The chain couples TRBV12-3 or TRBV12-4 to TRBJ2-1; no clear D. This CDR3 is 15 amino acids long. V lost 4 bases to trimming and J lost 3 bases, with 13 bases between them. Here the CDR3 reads CASSSPGSRYNEQFF. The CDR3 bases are TGTGCCAGCAGTTCCCCTGGTAGCCGCTACAATGAGCAGTTCTTC.

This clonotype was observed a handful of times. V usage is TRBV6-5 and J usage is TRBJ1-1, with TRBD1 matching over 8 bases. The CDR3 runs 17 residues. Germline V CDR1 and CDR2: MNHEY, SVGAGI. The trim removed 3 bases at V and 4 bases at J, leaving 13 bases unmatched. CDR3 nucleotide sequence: TGTGCCAGCAGTTATGGACAGGGTCAAAGGGGGACCACTGAAGCTTTCTTT. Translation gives CASSYGQGQRGTTEAFF.

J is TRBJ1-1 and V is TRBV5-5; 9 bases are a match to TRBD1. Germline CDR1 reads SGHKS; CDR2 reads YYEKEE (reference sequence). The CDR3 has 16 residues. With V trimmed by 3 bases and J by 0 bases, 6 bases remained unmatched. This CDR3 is CASSSRQGVMNTEAFF. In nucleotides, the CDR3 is TGTGCCAGCAGCTCTAGACAGGGGGTCATGAACACTGAAGCTTTCTTT.

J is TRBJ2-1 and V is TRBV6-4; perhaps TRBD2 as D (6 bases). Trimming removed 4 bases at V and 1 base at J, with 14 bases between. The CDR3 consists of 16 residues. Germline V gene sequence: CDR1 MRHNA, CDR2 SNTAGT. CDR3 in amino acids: CASSVLTSRSYNEQFF. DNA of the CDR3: TGTGCCAGCAGTGTCCTGACTAGTCGGTCCTACAATGAGCAGTTCTTC.

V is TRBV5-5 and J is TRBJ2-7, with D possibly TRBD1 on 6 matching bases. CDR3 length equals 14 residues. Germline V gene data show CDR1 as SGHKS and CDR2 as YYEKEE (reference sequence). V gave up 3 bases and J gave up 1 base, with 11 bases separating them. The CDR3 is CASSSQGNSYEQYF. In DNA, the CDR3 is TGTGCCAGCAGCTCACAGGGAAATTCCTACGAGCAGTACTTC.

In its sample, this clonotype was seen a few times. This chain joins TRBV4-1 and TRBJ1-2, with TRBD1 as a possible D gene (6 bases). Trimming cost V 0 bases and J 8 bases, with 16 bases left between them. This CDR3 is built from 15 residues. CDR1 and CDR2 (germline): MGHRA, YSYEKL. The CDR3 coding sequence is TGCGCCAGCAGCCAAGATCGAACAGGGATTCGGGGCTACACCTTC. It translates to CASSQDRTGIRGYTF.

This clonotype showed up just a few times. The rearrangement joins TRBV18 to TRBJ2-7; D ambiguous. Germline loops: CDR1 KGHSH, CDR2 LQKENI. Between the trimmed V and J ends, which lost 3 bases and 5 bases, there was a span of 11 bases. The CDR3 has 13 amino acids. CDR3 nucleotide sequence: TGTGCCAGCTCACCCCCATCGGTCGACGAGCAGTACTTC. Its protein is CASSPPSVDEQYF.

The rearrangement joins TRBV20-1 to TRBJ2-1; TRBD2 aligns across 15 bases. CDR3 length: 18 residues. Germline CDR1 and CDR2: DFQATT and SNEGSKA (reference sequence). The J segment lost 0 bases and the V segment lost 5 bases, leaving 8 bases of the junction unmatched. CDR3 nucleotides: TGCAGTGCTCTTCGGACTAGCGGGAGGGCTAGCTCCTACAATGAGCAGTTCTTC. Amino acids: CSALRTSGRASSYNEQFF.

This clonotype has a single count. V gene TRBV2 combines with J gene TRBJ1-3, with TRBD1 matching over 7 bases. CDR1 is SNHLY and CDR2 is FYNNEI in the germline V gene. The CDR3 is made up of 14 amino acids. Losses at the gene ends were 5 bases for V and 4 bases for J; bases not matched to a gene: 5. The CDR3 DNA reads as TGTGCCAGCAGTACCGACAGGGTCGGAAACACCATATATTTT. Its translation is CASSTDRVGNTIYF. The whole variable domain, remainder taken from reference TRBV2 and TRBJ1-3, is EPEVTQTPSHQVTQMGQEVILRCVPISNHLYFYWYRQILGQKVEFLVSFYNNEISEKSEIFDDQFSVERPDGSNFTLKIRSTKLEDSAMYFCASSTDRVGNTIYFGEGSWLTVV.

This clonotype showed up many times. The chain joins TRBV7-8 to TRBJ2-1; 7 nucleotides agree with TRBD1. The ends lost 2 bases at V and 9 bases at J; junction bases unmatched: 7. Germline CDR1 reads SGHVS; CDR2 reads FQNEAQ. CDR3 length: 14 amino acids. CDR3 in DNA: TGTGCCAGCAGCTTAAGTGAGGGGGCGAGTGAGCAGTTCTTC. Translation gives CASSLSEGASEQFF.

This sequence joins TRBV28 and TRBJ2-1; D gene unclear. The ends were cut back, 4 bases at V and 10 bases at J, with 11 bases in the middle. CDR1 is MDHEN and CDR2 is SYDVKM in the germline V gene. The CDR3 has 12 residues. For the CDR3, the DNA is TGTGCCAGCAGTTCCATGGAACTCGAGCAGTTCTTC. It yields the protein CASSSMELEQFF.

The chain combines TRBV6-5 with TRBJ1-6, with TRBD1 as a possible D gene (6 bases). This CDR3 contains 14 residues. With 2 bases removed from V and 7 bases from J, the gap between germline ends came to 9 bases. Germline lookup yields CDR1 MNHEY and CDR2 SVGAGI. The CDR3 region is CASSYGGSNSPLHF. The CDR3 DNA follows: TGTGCCAGCAGTTACGGGGGCTCGAATTCACCCCTCCACTTT.